This T cell receptor (beta chain) was documented in a study of cytomegalovirus exposure and HLA in healthy donors. The study's findings and limits: In a later analysis, several top co-occurrence clusters appeared linked to parvovirus B19, influenza, CMV and Epstein-Barr virus.

Remarks on this clone: Its antigen is unknown.

Use of 60 Vbeta and 13 Jbeta primers characterized the PCR. Here immunoSEQ multiplex PCR was the method, and the copy in TCRdb shows in-frame clones only, minus some. This sample has about 140,000 clones, with about three quarters found just once. The CDR3 is 18 amino acids. V lost 7 bases to trimming and J lost 0 bases; unmatched junction nucleotides: 11. Germline V gene sequence: CDR1 ENHRY, CDR2 SYGVKD. The rearrangement uses TRBV10-3 and TRBJ2-6, with 8 bases matching TRBD1. Sequences were obtained from PBMCs. The sequence derives from a woman between 40 and 50 years old in good health and CMV-seronegative. CDR3: CAIKAGQGAISGANVLTF. CDR3 coding DNA: TGTGCCATCAAAGCAGGGCAGGGGGCGATCTCTGGGGCCAACGTCCTGACTTTC.